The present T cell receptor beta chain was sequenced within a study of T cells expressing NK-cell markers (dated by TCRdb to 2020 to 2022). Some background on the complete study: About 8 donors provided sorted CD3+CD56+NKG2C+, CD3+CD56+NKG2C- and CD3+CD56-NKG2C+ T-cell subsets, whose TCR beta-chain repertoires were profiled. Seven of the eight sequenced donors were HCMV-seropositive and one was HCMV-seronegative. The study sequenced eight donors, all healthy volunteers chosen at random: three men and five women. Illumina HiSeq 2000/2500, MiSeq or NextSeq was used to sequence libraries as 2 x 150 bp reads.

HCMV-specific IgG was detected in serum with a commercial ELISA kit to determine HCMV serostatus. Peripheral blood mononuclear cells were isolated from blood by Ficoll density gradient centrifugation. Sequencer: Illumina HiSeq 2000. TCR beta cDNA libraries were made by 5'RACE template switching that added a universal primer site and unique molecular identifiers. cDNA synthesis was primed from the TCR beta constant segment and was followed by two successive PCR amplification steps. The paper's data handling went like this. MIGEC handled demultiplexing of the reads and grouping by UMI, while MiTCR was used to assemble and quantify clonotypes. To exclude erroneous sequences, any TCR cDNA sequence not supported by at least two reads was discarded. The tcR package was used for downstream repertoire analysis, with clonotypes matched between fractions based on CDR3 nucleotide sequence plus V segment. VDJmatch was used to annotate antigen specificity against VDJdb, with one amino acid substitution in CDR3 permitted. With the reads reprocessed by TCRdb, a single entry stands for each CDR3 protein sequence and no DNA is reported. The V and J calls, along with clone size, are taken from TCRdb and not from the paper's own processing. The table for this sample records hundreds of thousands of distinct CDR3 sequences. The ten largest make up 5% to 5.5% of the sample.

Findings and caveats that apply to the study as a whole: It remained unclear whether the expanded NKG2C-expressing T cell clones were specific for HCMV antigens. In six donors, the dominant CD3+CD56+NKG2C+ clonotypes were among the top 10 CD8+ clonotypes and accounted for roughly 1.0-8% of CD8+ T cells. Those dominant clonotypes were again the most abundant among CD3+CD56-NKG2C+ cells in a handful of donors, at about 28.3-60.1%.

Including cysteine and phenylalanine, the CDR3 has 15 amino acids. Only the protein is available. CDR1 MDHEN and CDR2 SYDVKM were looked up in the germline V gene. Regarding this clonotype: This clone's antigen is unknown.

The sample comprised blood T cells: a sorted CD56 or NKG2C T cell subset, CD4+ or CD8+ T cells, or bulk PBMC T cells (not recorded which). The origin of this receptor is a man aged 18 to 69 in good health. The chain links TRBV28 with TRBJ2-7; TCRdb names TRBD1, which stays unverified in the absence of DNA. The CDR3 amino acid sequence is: CASRAGDRVLNEQYF.